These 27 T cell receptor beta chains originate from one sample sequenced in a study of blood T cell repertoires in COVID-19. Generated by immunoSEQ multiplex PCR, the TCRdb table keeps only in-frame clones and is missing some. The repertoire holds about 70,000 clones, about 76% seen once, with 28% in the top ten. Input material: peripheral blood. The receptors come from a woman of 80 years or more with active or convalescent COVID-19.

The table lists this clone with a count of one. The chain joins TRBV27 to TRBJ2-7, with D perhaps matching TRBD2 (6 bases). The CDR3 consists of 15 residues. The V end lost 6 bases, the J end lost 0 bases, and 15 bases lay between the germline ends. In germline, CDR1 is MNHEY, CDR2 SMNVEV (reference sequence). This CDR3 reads CASSLTSQSSYEQYF. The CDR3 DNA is TGTGCCAGCAGCCTGACTAGTCAAAGCTCCTACGAGCAGTACTTC.

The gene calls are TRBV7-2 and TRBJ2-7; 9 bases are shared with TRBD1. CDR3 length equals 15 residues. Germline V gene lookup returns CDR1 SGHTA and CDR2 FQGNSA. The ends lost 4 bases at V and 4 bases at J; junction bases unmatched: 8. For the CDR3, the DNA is TGTGCCAGCAGCTCCCGGACAGGGGAAGGATACGAGCAGTACTTC. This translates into CASSSRTGEGYEQYF. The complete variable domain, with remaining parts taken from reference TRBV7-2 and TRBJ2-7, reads GAGVSQSPSNKVTEKGKDVELRCDPISGHTALYWYRQSLGQGLEFLIYFQGNSAPDKSGLPSDRFSAERTGGSVSTLTIQRTQQEDSAVYLCASSSRTGEGYEQYFGPGTRLTVT.

This CDR3 reads CASSRPGGFYEQFF. The CDR3 nucleotides are TGTGCCAGCAGCCGCCCCGGAGGCTTTTATGAGCAGTTCTTC. The J gene is TRBJ2-1, the V gene TRBV7-8, with D possibly matching TRBD2 (5 bases). V lost 5 bases and J lost 8, with 16 bases in between. Germline CDR1 SGHVS, CDR2 FQNEAQ. The CDR3 has 14 residues.

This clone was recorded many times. This chain's CDR3 is CASSWGQGGYGYTF. The CDR3 DNA reads TGTGCCAGCAGCTGGGGACAGGGAGGCTATGGCTACACCTTC. V is TRBV5-4 and J is TRBJ1-2; TRBD1 matches at 9 bases. The CDR3 extends over 14 amino acids. Germline CDR1 reads SGHNT; CDR2 reads YYREEE (reference sequence). The trim removed 3 bases at V and 4 bases at J, leaving 4 bases unmatched.

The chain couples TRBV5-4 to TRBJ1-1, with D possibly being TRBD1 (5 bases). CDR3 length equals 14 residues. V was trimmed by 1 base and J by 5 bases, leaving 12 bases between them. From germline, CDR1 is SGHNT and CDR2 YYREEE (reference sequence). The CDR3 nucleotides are TGTGCCAGCAGCTTGAAAGGACAACGGACTGAAGCTTTCTTT. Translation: CASSLKGQRTEAFF.

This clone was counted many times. CDR3 sequence reads: CAWRPTGGRDQPQHF. The CDR3 nucleotides are TGTGCCTGGAGACCGACAGGGGGCAGGGATCAGCCCCAGCATTTT. The rearrangement joins TRBV30 to TRBJ1-5, with 10 bases matching TRBD1. The germline V gene encodes CDR1 GTSNPN and CDR2 SVGIG (reference sequence). After removal of 3 bases from V and 5 bases from J, the junction contained 7 bases not matched to a gene. The CDR3 loop spans 15 amino acids.

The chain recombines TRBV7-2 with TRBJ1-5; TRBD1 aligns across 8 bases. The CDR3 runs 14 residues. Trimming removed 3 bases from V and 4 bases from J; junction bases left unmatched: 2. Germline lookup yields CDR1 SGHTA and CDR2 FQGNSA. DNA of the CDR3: TGTGCCAGCAGCTTGGGACAGGTTAATCAGCCCCAGCATTTT. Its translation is CASSLGQVNQPQHF.

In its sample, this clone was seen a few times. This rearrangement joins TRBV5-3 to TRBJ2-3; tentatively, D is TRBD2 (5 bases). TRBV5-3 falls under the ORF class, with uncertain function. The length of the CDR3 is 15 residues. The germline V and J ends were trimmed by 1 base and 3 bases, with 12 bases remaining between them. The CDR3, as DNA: TGTGCCAGAAGCTTGCCGGGGAATGGAACAGATACGCAGTATTTT. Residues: CARSLPGNGTDTQYF.

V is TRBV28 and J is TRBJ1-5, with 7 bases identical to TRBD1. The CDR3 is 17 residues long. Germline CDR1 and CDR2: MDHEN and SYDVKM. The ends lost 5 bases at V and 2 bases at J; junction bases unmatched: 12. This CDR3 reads CASSQWAGGKGNQPQHF. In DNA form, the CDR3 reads TGTGCCAGCAGTCAATGGGCAGGGGGTAAGGGCAATCAGCCCCAGCATTTT.

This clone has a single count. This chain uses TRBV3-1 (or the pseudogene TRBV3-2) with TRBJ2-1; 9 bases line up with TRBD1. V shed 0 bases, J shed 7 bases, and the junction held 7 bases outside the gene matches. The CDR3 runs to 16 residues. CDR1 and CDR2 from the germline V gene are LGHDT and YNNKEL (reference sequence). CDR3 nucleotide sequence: TGTGCCAGCAGCCAAGAACCACAGGGGGCAGGTAATGAGCAGTTCTTC. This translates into CASSQEPQGAGNEQFF.

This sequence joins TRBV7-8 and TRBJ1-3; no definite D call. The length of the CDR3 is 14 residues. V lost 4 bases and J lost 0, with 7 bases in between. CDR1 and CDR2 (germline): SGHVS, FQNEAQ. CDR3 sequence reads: CASSSSNSGNTIYF. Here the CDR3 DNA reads TGTGCCAGCAGCTCCTCTAACTCTGGAAACACCATATATTTT.

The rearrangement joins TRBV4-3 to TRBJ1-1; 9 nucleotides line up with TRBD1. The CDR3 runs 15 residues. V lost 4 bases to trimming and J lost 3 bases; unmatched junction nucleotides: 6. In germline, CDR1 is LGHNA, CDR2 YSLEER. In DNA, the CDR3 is TGCGCCAGCAGCCCCCGGTGGGACAGGGACACTGAAGCTTTCTTT. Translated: CASSPRWDRDTEAFF.

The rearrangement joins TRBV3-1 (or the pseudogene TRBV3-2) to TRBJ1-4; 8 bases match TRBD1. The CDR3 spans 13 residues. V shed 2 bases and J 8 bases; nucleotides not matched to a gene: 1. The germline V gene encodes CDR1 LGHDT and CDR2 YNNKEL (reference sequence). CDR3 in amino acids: CASSQTGGEKLFF. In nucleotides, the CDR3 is TGTGCCAGCAGCCAAACAGGGGGAGAAAAACTGTTTTTT.

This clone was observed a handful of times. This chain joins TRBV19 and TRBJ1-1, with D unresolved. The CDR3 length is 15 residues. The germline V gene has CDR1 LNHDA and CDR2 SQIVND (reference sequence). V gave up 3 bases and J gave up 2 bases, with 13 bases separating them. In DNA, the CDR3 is TGTGCCAGTAGTATTTACATGGTCTTAAACACTGAAGCTTTCTTT. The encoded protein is CASSIYMVLNTEAFF. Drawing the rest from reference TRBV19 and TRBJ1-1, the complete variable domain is DGGITQSPKYLFRKEGQNVTLSCEQNLNHDAMYWYRQDPGQGLRLIYYSQIVNDFQKGDIAEGYSVSREKKESFPLTVTSAQKNPTAFYLCASSIYMVLNTEAFFGQGTRLTVV.

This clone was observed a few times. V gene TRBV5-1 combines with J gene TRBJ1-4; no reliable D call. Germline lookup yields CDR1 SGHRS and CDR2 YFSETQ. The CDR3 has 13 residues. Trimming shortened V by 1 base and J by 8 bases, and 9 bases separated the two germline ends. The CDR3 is CASSLLGAEKLFF. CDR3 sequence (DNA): TGCGCCAGCAGCTTGCTGGGCGCCGAAAAACTGTTTTTT.

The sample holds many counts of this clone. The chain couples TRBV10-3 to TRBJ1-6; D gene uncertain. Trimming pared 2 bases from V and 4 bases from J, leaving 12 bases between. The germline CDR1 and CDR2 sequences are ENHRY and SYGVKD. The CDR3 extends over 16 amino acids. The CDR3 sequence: CAISEGPPIYNSPLHF. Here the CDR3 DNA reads TGTGCCATCAGTGAGGGCCCACCGATATATAATTCACCCCTCCACTTT.

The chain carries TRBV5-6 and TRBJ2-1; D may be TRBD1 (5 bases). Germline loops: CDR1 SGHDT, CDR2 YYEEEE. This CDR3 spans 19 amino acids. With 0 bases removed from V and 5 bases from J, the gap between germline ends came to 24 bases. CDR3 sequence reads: CASSLEWGIRAGKNNEQFF. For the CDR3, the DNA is TGTGCCAGCAGCTTGGAGTGGGGTATTAGGGCAGGGAAGAACAATGAGCAGTTCTTC.

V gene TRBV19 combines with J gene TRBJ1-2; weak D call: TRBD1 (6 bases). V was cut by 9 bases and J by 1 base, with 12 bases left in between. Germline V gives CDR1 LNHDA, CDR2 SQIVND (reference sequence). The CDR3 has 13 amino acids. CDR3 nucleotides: TGTGCCAGCGCCCGACAGGTTAACTATGGCTACACCTTC. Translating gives CASARQVNYGYTF.

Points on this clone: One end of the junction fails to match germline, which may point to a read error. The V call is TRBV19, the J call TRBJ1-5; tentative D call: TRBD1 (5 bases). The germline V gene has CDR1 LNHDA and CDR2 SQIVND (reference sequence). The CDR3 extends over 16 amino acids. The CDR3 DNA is TGTGTCAGTAGTACGATCAGGGTGAGTAGCAATCAGCCCCAGCATTTT. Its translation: CVSSTIRVSSNQPQHF. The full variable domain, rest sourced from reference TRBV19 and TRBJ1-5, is DGGITQSPKYLFRKEGQNVTLSCEQNLNHDAMYWYRQDPGQGLRLIYYSQIVNDFQKGDIAEGYSVSREKKESFPLTVTSAQKNPTAFYLCVSSTIRVSSNQPQHFGDGTRLSIL.

DNA for the CDR3: TGTGCCAGCAGTAGAGCCGGGACAGGGAGGGAGACCCAGTACTTC. As protein: CASSRAGTGRETQYF. The chain has TRBV6-2 or TRBV6-3 and TRBJ2-5; TRBD1 agrees at 9 bases. This CDR3 contains 15 residues. CDR1 is MNHEY, CDR2 SVGEGT, per germline. V trimming: 5 bases; J trimming: 5 bases; junction bases outside the gene matches: 9.

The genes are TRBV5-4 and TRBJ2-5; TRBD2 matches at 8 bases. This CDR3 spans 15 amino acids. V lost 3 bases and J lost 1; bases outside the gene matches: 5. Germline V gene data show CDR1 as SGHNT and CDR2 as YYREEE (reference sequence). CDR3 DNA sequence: TGTGCCAGCAGCTCGTTGGCGGGGGGCCAAGAGACCCAGTACTTC. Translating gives CASSSLAGGQETQYF.

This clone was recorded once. The CDR3 region has the DNA TGTGCCAGCAGCCGGGGTCCCGCCATGAACACTGAAGCTTTCTTT. As protein: CASSRGPAMNTEAFF. The chain recombines TRBV7-2 with TRBJ1-1; unclear D gene. Germline assignment: CDR1 SGHTA and CDR2 FQGNSA. Trimming removed 5 bases at V and 0 bases at J, with 13 bases between. The CDR3 contains 15 residues.

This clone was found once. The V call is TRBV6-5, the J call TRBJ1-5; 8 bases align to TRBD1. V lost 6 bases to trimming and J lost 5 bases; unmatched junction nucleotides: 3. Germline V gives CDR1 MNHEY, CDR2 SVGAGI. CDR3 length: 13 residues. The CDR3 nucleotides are TGTGCCAGCAGCCCGACAGGGGATCAGCCCCAGCATTTT. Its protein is CASSPTGDQPQHF.

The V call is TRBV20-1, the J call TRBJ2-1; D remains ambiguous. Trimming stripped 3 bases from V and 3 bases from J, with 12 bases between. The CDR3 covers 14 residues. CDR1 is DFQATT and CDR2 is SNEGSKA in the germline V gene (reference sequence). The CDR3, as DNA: TGCAGTGCTAGTAGAGCTTCTGGCTACAATGAGCAGTTCTTC. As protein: CSASRASGYNEQFF.

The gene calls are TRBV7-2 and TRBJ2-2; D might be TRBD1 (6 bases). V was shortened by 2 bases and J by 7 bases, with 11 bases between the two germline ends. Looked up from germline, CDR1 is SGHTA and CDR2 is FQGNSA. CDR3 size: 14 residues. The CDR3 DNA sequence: TGTGCCAGCAGCTTAATGGGACAAAGCGGGGAGCTGTTTTTT. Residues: CASSLMGQSGELFF. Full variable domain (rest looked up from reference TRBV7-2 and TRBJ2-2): GAGVSQSPSNKVTEKGKDVELRCDPISGHTALYWYRQSLGQGLEFLIYFQGNSAPDKSGLPSDRFSAERTGGSVSTLTIQRTQQEDSAVYLCASSLMGQSGELFFGEGSRLTVL.

This CDR3 is CASSLGGPNGEQYF. CDR3 nucleotides: TGTGCCAGCAGCTTAGGGGGGCCGAACGGCGAGCAGTACTTC. The chain joins TRBV7-9 to TRBJ2-7, with D tentatively TRBD1 (6 bases). The CDR3 contains 14 residues. CDR1 and CDR2 from the germline V gene are SEHNR and FQNEAQ (reference sequence). V was clipped by 1 base and J by 6 bases, with 13 bases between them.

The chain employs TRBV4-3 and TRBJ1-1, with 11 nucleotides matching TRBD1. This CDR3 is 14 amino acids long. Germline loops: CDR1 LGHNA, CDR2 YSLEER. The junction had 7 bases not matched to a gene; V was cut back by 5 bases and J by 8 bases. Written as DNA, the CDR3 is TGCGCCAGCAGCAGAGGGGACAGGGGGGCCGAAGCTTTCTTT. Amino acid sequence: CASSRGDRGAEAFF.